The 22 T cell receptor beta chains listed next were all sequenced from one sample in a study of blood T cell repertoires in COVID-19. The protocol was immunoSEQ multiplex PCR, while the TCRdb copy is restricted to in-frame clones and leaves out a portion. The sample holds more than 110,000 clones, under 90% seen once. Material: PBMCs or T cells enriched from blood (not recorded which). The receptors originated from a woman under 30 who had been exposed to COVID-19.

J is TRBJ2-5 and V is TRBV7-9, with 13 bases aligning to TRBD2. The CDR3 covers 17 residues. Germline loops: CDR1 SEHNR, CDR2 FQNEAQ (reference sequence). After removal of 5 bases from V and 2 bases from J, the junction contained 8 bases not matched to a gene. The CDR3 DNA reads as TGTGCCAGCAGCCCTGGGACTAGCGGGATAGTGCAAGAGACCCAGTACTTC. This translates into CASSPGTSGIVQETQYF.

This chain joins TRBV19 and TRBJ2-7; D is possibly TRBD2 (5 bases). Germline-derived CDR1 and CDR2 are LNHDA and SQIVND (reference sequence). V shed 1 base and J shed 0 bases, with 7 bases lying between them. This CDR3 has 14 amino acids. CDR3 nucleotide sequence: TGTGCCAGTAGTATAGGCGGGCCCTCCTACGAGCAGTACTTC. This encodes CASSIGGPSYEQYF.

This chain joins TRBV30 and TRBJ2-5; 11 bases align to TRBD2. The trim removed 0 bases at V and 4 bases at J, leaving 10 bases unmatched. Germline CDR1 and CDR2: GTSNPN and SVGIG (reference sequence). This CDR3 is built from 17 residues. Here the CDR3 reads CAWSVRVSGRGSETQYF. In nucleotides, the CDR3 is TGTGCCTGGAGTGTACGGGTTAGCGGGAGGGGGTCAGAGACCCAGTACTTC. The complete variable domain, with remaining parts taken from reference TRBV30 and TRBJ2-5, reads SQTIHQWPATLVQPVGSPLSLECTVEGTSNPNLYWYRQAAGRGLQLLFYSVGIGQISSEVPQNLSASRPQDRQFILSSKKLLLSDSGFYLCAWSVRVSGRGSETQYFGPGTRLLVL.

CDR3 region: CATSRHRENTEAFF. Written as DNA, the CDR3 is TGTGCCACCAGCAGACACCGGGAGAACACTGAAGCTTTCTTT. The chain has TRBV15 and TRBJ1-1; D unresolved. The germline gives CDR1 LNHNV, CDR2 YYDKDF (reference sequence). The V and J ends lost 2 bases and 1 base respectively, with 8 bases between them. This CDR3 comprises 14 residues.

A few counts support this clone. The genes are TRBV29-1 and TRBJ2-2; TRBD1 aligns across 10 bases. The CDR3 is 15 residues long. CDR1 is SQVTM and CDR2 is ANQGSEA in the germline V gene. The ends lost 6 bases at V and 5 bases at J; junction bases unmatched: 9. The CDR3 DNA is TGCAGCGTCCGGGGGACAGGGGTGAGGACCGGGGAGCTGTTTTTT. Its translation: CSVRGTGVRTGELFF.

This clone was detected only a few times. The chain combines TRBV12-3 or TRBV12-4 with TRBJ1-2, with D unresolved. The CDR3 runs to 10 residues. Trimming pared 4 bases from V and 5 bases from J, leaving 2 bases between. Here the CDR3 DNA reads TGTGCCAGCAGTTCATATGGCTACACCTTC. It encodes CASSSYGYTF.

The CDR3 coding sequence is TGTGCCAGCAGCTCGACGGACAGGGACTTTGAAAAACTGTTTTTT. Protein: CASSSTDRDFEKLFF. The chain is built from TRBV7-9 and TRBJ1-4; 8 nucleotides line up with TRBD1. This CDR3 is 15 amino acids long. Trimming at V came to 4 bases and at J to 7 bases, leaving 8 bases not matched to a gene. Germline values: CDR1 SEHNR, CDR2 FQNEAQ (reference sequence).

The chain combines TRBV21-1 with TRBJ2-1; the table names TRBD2, a call not compared with the DNA. TRBV21-1 is a recognized pseudogene. The CDR3 consists of 17 residues. CDR3 amino acids: CASSKEARTSGYNEQFF. The CDR3 DNA is TGTGCCAGCAGCAAAGAGGCCCGGACTAGCGGTTACAATGAGCAGTTCTTC.

The chain has TRBV25-1 and TRBJ2-1; 9 positions match TRBD2. Germline V lookup: CDR1 MGHDK, CDR2 SYGVNS. V gave up 2 bases and J gave up 6 bases; unmatched junction bases: 5. The CDR3 length is 15 residues. The CDR3 DNA reads TGTGCCAGCAGTGAAAGCGGCGGGAGGGGCAATGAGCAGTTCTTC. It translates to CASSESGGRGNEQFF.

The chain carries TRBV2 and TRBJ2-7; 7 bases fit TRBD1. Germline trimming cut 8 bases from V and 3 bases from J; bases unmatched to any gene: 13. From germline, CDR1 is SNHLY and CDR2 FYNNEI. This CDR3 has 15 amino acids. The CDR3 DNA reads TGTGCCAGCTTCCACTTGTCAGGGGGTGACTACGAGCAGTACTTC. Translation: CASFHLSGGDYEQYF. Looking up the rest from reference TRBV2 and TRBJ2-7 gives the full variable domain: EPEVTQTPSHQVTQMGQEVILRCVPISNHLYFYWYRQILGQKVEFLVSFYNNEISEKSEIFDDQFSVERPDGSNFTLKIRSTKLEDSAMYFCASFHLSGGDYEQYFGPGTRLTVT.

CDR3 sequence: CASSLAGTGSTDTQYF. The CDR3 DNA follows: TGCGCCAGCAGCTTGGCCGGGACAGGGAGCACAGATACGCAGTATTTT. The chain couples TRBV5-1 to TRBJ2-3; 9 nucleotides line up with TRBD1. J gave up 0 bases and V 0 bases, and 2 bases lay outside the gene matches. There are 16 residues in the CDR3. Germline V gives CDR1 SGHRS, CDR2 YFSETQ.

This clone occurred once. The V call is TRBV7-6, the J call TRBJ2-3; 11 bases align to TRBD2. The CDR3 is 14 amino acids. Trimming cost V 5 bases and J 5 bases; bases outside gene matches: 3. Per germline, CDR1 SGHVS and CDR2 FNYEAQ. As DNA, the CDR3 is TGTGCCAGCAGCCTTGGACTAGCGGGAGATACGCAGTATTTT. The encoded protein is CASSLGLAGDTQYF.

The chain joins TRBV5-1 to TRBJ2-2; D not certain. V was shortened by 1 base and J by 0 bases, with 7 bases between the two germline ends. The germline gives CDR1 SGHRS, CDR2 YFSETQ. This CDR3 comprises 15 residues. CDR3 bases: TGCGCCAGCAGCTTGTACCTATCGAACACCGGGGAGCTGTTTTTT. Translating it yields CASSLYLSNTGELFF. Filled out from reference TRBV5-1 and TRBJ2-2, the complete variable domain reads KAGVTQTPRYLIKTRGQQVTLSCSPISGHRSVSWYQQTPGQGLQFLFEYFSETQRNKGNFPGRFSGRQFSNSRSEMNVSTLELGDSALYLCASSLYLSNTGELFFGEGSRLTVL.

The CDR3 spells CASSILAGGNEQFF. The CDR3 region has the DNA TGTGCCAGTAGTATACTAGCGGGAGGTAATGAGCAGTTCTTC. The rearrangement links TRBV19 to TRBJ2-1, with TRBD2 matching 11 bases. V lost 2 bases and J lost 7; bases outside the gene matches: 1. CDR1 and CDR2 from the germline V gene are LNHDA and SQIVND (reference sequence). The CDR3 sequence is 14 residues long.

The chain joins TRBV5-8 to TRBJ2-7; weak D call: TRBD1 (6 bases). This CDR3 is built from 15 residues. Germline V gene lookup returns CDR1 SGHTS and CDR2 YDEGEE. The V and J ends lost 2 bases and 5 bases respectively, with 17 bases between them. The CDR3 sequence: CASSFPRGISDEQYF. The CDR3 DNA reads TGTGCCAGCAGCTTTCCCAGGGGTATTTCCGACGAGCAGTACTTC.

This chain joins TRBV29-1 and TRBJ2-1; D is possibly TRBD1 (6 bases). CDR1 is SQVTM and CDR2 is ANQGSEA in the germline V gene. V was cut by 3 bases and J by 1 base, with 16 bases left in between. This CDR3 region has 16 residues. CDR3 DNA sequence: TGCAGCGTTGAGTATCTGGGGCAGGGGTCCTACAATGAGCAGTTCTTC. It yields the protein CSVEYLGQGSYNEQFF.

The chain has TRBV28 and TRBJ2-4, with a weak D call TRBD2 (6 bases). With 6 bases removed from V and 2 bases from J, the gap between germline ends came to 26 bases. This CDR3 spans 19 amino acids. Germline V CDR1 and CDR2: MDHEN, SYDVKM. The CDR3: CASRMTVIRRDPSKNIQYF. The DNA for the CDR3 is TGTGCCAGCAGGATGACAGTTATTAGGCGGGACCCCTCCAAAAACATTCAGTACTTC.

The chain couples TRBV27 to TRBJ2-5; a weak D match, TRBD2 (6 bases). This CDR3 has 14 residues. Deletions cut 5 bases from V and 1 base from J, with 11 bases between. Germline V lookup: CDR1 MNHEY, CDR2 SMNVEV (reference sequence). CDR3 DNA: TGTGCCAGCAGTCCCATCGGGGGCCAAGAGACCCAGTACTTC. Translated: CASSPIGGQETQYF.

The gene calls are TRBV7-9 and TRBJ1-5, with D hard to call. Trimming left V 4 bases short and J 9 bases short, with 10 bases between. CDR3 size: 12 residues. Germline V gene data show CDR1 as SEHNR and CDR2 as FQNEAQ (reference sequence). The CDR3 DNA reads TGTGCCAGCAGCTCTGAGGTAGGGCCCCAGCATTTT. It encodes CASSSEVGPQHF.

The V call is TRBV10-1, the J call TRBJ2-7; 8 bases line up with TRBD1. This CDR3 has 14 residues. V gave up 5 bases and J gave up 7 bases; unmatched junction bases: 10. In germline, CDR1 is WNHNN, CDR2 SYGVQD (reference sequence). The CDR3, as DNA: TGCGCCAGCAGTACAAGGACAGGGATAGGGGAGCAGTACTTC. Translated, it gives CASSTRTGIGEQYF.

This rearrangement joins TRBV30 to TRBJ1-2; tentative D call: TRBD1 (5 bases). The CDR3 has 16 amino acids. The germline V and J ends were trimmed by 3 bases and 1 base, with 18 bases remaining between them. Germline CDR1 is GTSNPN and CDR2 is SVGIG (reference sequence). As DNA, the CDR3 is TGTGCCTGGAGAAAGGACGGGGGGGAGTTTAACTATGGCTACACCTTC. It yields the protein CAWRKDGGEFNYGYTF. The whole variable domain, filled in from reference TRBV30 and TRBJ1-2, reads SQTIHQWPATLVQPVGSPLSLECTVEGTSNPNLYWYRQAAGRGLQLLFYSVGIGQISSEVPQNLSASRPQDRQFILSSKKLLLSDSGFYLCAWRKDGGEFNYGYTFGSGTRLTVV.

The chain links TRBV4-1 to TRBJ2-3; weak D call: TRBD1 (5 bases). CDR3 length: 15 amino acids. Germline CDR1 MGHRA, CDR2 YSYEKL. Deletions cut 7 bases from V and 1 base from J, with 15 bases between. The chain's CDR3 is CASTLKGVGTDTQYF. Here the CDR3 DNA reads TGCGCCAGCACCCTCAAAGGGGTCGGCACAGATACGCAGTATTTT.